The 4 T cell receptor beta chains reported below all come from one sample, sequenced in a study of preoperative IRX-2 immunotherapy in early breast cancer (dated by TCRdb to about 2019). Receptor amplification or capture employed the immunoSEQ multiplex PCR assay. This is the immuneACCESS table as TCRdb keeps it, with only in-frame sequences that have V and J called. A part of the clones is gone; compared with another copy, unresolved V genes explain less than half, and the rest is unexplained. For this sample there are tens of thousands of clones; around nine tenths appear just once. The ten most abundant clones make up around 1.6% of the sample. Taken with the paper, the label for treatment or condition translates to: preoperative locoregional IRX-2 cytokine immunotherapy. Specimen: tumor tissue, collected after IRX-2 immunotherapy. These receptors were obtained from a human donor with breast cancer.

V usage is TRBV7-6 and J usage is TRBJ1-1, with TRBD1 as a possible D gene (6 bases). CDR1 SGHVS and CDR2 FNYEAQ come from the germline V gene. V lost 4 bases and J lost 0, with 9 bases in between. The CDR3 loop spans 14 amino acids. This chain's CDR3 is CASSWGPMNTEAFF. The CDR3 coding sequence is TGTGCCAGCAGCTGGGGGCCCATGAACACTGAAGCTTTCTTT.

The genes are TRBV19 and TRBJ2-1; 11 bases fit TRBD2. Losses at the gene ends were 5 bases for V and 7 bases for J; bases not matched to a gene: 13. CDR1 is LNHDA, CDR2 SQIVND, per germline (reference sequence). The CDR3 is 17 residues long. CDR3: CASSGSGRARDRNEQFF. The CDR3 nucleotides read TGTGCCAGTAGTGGTAGCGGGAGGGCCAGGGATAGGAATGAGCAGTTCTTC.

This clone was detected only once. V gene TRBV11-3 combines with J gene TRBJ2-1; 9 bases align to TRBD1. V lost 8 bases, J lost 0 bases, and 14 bases stayed unmatched. Germline values: CDR1 SGHNT, CDR2 YENEEA. The CDR3 runs to 18 residues. CDR3 in amino acids: CASSTGTGSAGSYNEQFF. The DNA for the CDR3 is TGTGCCAGCTCCACCGGGACAGGGTCAGCCGGCTCCTACAATGAGCAGTTCTTC.

The chain joins TRBV6-8 to TRBJ2-5, with D perhaps TRBD2 (6 bases). This CDR3 has 14 amino acids. CDR1 is MNHGY and CDR2 is SAAAGT in the germline V gene. The V gene lost 10 bases and the J gene lost 3 bases, with 18 bases spanning the gap. DNA of the CDR3: TGTGCCATCCGTGGGGGGAACGGGAAAGAGACCCAGTACTTC. It encodes CAIRGGNGKETQYF.